A single sample is the source of the 4 T cell receptor beta chains below, sequenced in a study of blood T cells in healthy people across ages. Primers used in a second PCR of about 7 to 12 cycles were a sample-barcoded 5' primer and a J-beta primer mix. TCRdb reprocessed the 5' RACE reads with MiXCR, giving one entry per CDR3 protein. The data show roughly 1,700,000 distinct CDR3 sequences, roughly 27% seen once. The sample taken for sequencing was blood. Receptor source: a woman in her twenties or thirties in good health.

This clonotype was counted at least ten times. The chain has TRBV12-3 or TRBV12-4 and TRBJ2-1; possibly TRBD1 or TRBD2 for D (5 bases each). There are 15 residues in the CDR3. Trimming stripped 6 bases from V and 8 bases from J, with 20 bases between. This CDR3 is CASSPRGSLGDEQFF. The CDR3 bases are TGTGCCAGCAGCCCGAGGGGATCTTTAGGAGATGAGCAGTTCTTC.

The chain uses TRBV20-1 and TRBJ2-1; 11 bases are shared with TRBD2. There are 12 residues in the CDR3. CDR1 DFQATT and CDR2 SNEGSKA come from the germline V gene (reference sequence). V lost 7 bases, J lost 6 bases, and 2 bases stayed unmatched. This CDR3 is CSGSGRGNEQFF. CDR3 DNA sequence: TGCAGTGGTAGCGGGAGGGGCAATGAGCAGTTCTTC.

In its sample, this clonotype was seen a few times. CDR3 DNA: TGTGCCAGCAGCCTTAGGGCCTCAGGGGGTCCCCGGACTAGCGGGATCTACGAGCAGTACTTC. It specifies CASSLRASGGPRTSGIYEQYF. The chain is built from TRBV11-1 and TRBJ2-7, with 12 bases that match TRBD2. This CDR3 is built from 21 residues. V dropped 5 bases and J dropped 3; count of bases not matched to a gene: 23. The germline gives CDR1 SGHAT, CDR2 FQDESV (reference sequence).

This chain links TRBV28 with TRBJ1-3; a possible D gene is TRBD1 (6 bases). CDR3 length equals 14 residues. CDR1 MDHEN and CDR2 SYDVKM come from the germline V gene. Trimming took off 3 bases at V and 4 bases at J, with 10 bases between the two ends. The CDR3 region has the DNA TGTGCCAGCAGTTTCGGACAGTACGGAAACACCATATATTTT. It codes for CASSFGQYGNTIYF.